This T cell receptor beta chain is from a study of blood T cells in healthy people across ages. Study results and caveats: Higher naive T cell percentage went strongly together with higher TCR beta diversity. Age showed a roughly linear inverse relationship with TCR beta diversity per million T cells.

This clonotype was counted a few times. Its target is unknown. A second PCR, run for about 7 to 11 cycles, used a sample-barcoded 5' primer plus a J-beta primer mix. TCRdb called the 5' RACE reads again in MiXCR, with one record for every CDR3 protein. The sample shows some 1.8 million distinct CDR3 sequences, about 39% of them seen only once. The clonotype was recovered from a human donor in good health. Material: blood.

The DNA for the CDR3 is TGTGCCAGCTTATTCCAGGGCGATCTGGGTAATACGCAGTATTTT. This codes for CASLFQGDLGNTQYF. J is TRBJ2-3 and V is TRBV12-3 or TRBV12-4, with D possibly matching TRBD1 (5 bases). Between the trimmed V and J ends, which lost 8 bases and 7 bases, there was a span of 22 bases. The CDR3 runs to 15 residues.